These 21 T cell receptor beta chains were all obtained from the same sample, sequenced in a study of shared clonotypes between healthy human individuals. The protocol was immunoSEQ multiplex PCR, while the TCRdb copy is restricted to in-frame clones and leaves out a portion. The sample carries roughly 2 million clones, 90% to 95% recorded once. The sample was naive CD4+ T cells sorted from blood. The subset here: CD45RA+ positively selected. Every receptor here comes from a man in his late teens or twenties in good health.

This clone was picked up one time. The sample carries other DNA sequences with the same CDR3. V gene TRBV5-1 combines with J gene TRBJ2-3, with D perhaps matching TRBD1 or TRBD2 (5 bases each). Germline CDR1 and CDR2: SGHRS and YFSETQ. This CDR3 contains 14 residues. Trimming cost V 3 bases and J 0 bases, with 8 bases left between them. CDR3 in DNA: TGCGCCAGCAGCTGGGACGGGAGCACAGATACGCAGTATTTT. This encodes CASSWDGSTDTQYF.

This clone occurred once. The sample holds other DNA sequences that translate to the same CDR3. The chain uses TRBV19 and TRBJ1-5, with D perhaps TRBD1 (5 bases). CDR3 length: 14 amino acids. Per the germline V gene, CDR1 is LNHDA and CDR2 is SQIVND (reference sequence). V was shortened by 1 base and J by 5 bases, with 9 bases between the two germline ends. CDR3 DNA: TGTGCCAGTAGTATAGTAGGGGACGATCAGCCCCAGCATTTT. Protein: CASSIVGDDQPQHF. The full variable domain, with the rest looked up from reference TRBV19 and TRBJ1-5, is DGGITQSPKYLFRKEGQNVTLSCEQNLNHDAMYWYRQDPGQGLRLIYYSQIVNDFQKGDIAEGYSVSREKKESFPLTVTSAQKNPTAFYLCASSIVGDDQPQHFGDGTRLSIL.

The chain uses TRBV2 and TRBJ2-7; TRBD1 is a possible D gene (5 bases). The germline V gene has CDR1 SNHLY and CDR2 FYNNEI. Trimming removed 11 bases at V and 6 bases at J, with 14 bases between. The CDR3 totals 11 residues. CDR3 bases: TGTGCCGGTAGTAGGGGTCCCGAGCAGTACTTC. Encoded protein: CAGSRGPEQYF.

The rearrangement uses TRBV6-5 and TRBJ1-5; D is perhaps TRBD1 (5 bases). V lost 6 bases to trimming and J lost 5 bases, with 17 bases between them. This CDR3 spans 15 amino acids. Germline-derived CDR1 and CDR2 are MNHEY and SVGAGI. The CDR3 DNA reads as TGTGCCAGCAGCCGGGGGGGGGAGTTTCATCAGCCCCAGCATTTT. It codes for CASSRGGEFHQPQHF.

The chain couples TRBV6-1 to TRBJ1-1; 8 bases are a match to TRBD1. This CDR3 has 13 residues. Losses at the gene ends were 6 bases for V and 10 bases for J; bases not matched to a gene: 10. Germline-derived CDR1 and CDR2 are MNHNS and SASEGT. In DNA, the CDR3 is TGTGCCAGCAGGCTCGACAGGGGAAAGGCAGCTTTCTTT. It encodes CASRLDRGKAAFF.

This sequence joins TRBV12-5 and TRBJ1-6, with 7 bases matching TRBD1. Germline CDR1 LGHNT, CDR2 FRNRAP. V trimming: 5 bases; J trimming: 5 bases; junction bases outside the gene matches: 3. CDR3 length equals 14 residues. The CDR3, as DNA: TGTGCTAGTGGTGGCGACAGGGATAATTCACCCCTCCACTTT. Amino acid sequence: CASGGDRDNSPLHF.

The sample holds one count of this clone. This sequence joins TRBV5-1 and TRBJ1-1; D is undetermined. Germline loops: CDR1 SGHRS, CDR2 YFSETQ. Trimming took off 0 bases at V and 6 bases at J, with 12 bases between the two ends. This CDR3 region has 14 residues. In nucleotides, the CDR3 is TGCGCCAGCAGCTTGGACAGCCGTACTTCTGAAGCTTTCTTT. This gives the protein CASSLDSRTSEAFF.

The chain is built from TRBV5-1 and TRBJ2-7; a possible D gene is TRBD2 (5 bases). V was clipped by 0 bases and J by 3 bases, with 10 bases between them. CDR1 is SGHRS, CDR2 YFSETQ, per germline. This CDR3 has 14 amino acids. The CDR3 loop is CASSLEPADYEQYF. The CDR3 DNA reads TGCGCCAGCAGCTTGGAACCAGCGGACTACGAGCAGTACTTC.

V and J are TRBV5-4 and TRBJ2-1, with D possibly matching TRBD2 (5 bases). Germline CDR1 SGHNT, CDR2 YYREEE (reference sequence). Trimming left V 2 bases short and J 7 bases short, with 13 bases between. CDR3 size: 14 residues. Here the CDR3 DNA reads TGTGCCAGCAGCTTAAGAGGGCCGAGGAATGAGCAGTTCTTC. Amino acid sequence: CASSLRGPRNEQFF.

At least ten counts were recorded for this clone. Other DNA sequences of this sample code for an identical CDR3. The V call is TRBV7-9, the J call TRBJ2-7; D unclear. The CDR3 loop spans 11 amino acids. Trimming removed 2 bases at V and 1 base at J, with 0 bases between. From germline, CDR1 is SEHNR and CDR2 FQNEAQ (reference sequence). The CDR3 DNA sequence: TGTGCCAGCAGCTTATCCTACGAGCAGTACTTC. It is translated as CASSLSYEQYF.

J is TRBJ2-7 and V is TRBV5-1, with 8 bases matching TRBD1. The CDR3 covers 16 residues. CDR1 SGHRS and CDR2 YFSETQ come from the germline V gene. The junction had 11 bases not matched to a gene; V was cut back by 4 bases and J by 2 bases. The CDR3 DNA reads as TGCGCCAGCAGCCACGACCGAGGACAGGGAACCTACGAGCAGTACTTC. It specifies CASSHDRGQGTYEQYF.

This chain connects TRBV6-1 to TRBJ2-1; D possibly matches TRBD1 or TRBD2 (6 bases each). V gave up 8 bases and J gave up 0 bases, with 11 bases separating them. The CDR3 has 14 residues. Germline V gene lookup returns CDR1 MNHNS and CDR2 SASEGT. Written as DNA, the CDR3 is TGTGCCAGCGAAGGGGGGTCCTCCTACAATGAGCAGTTCTTC. Its protein is CASEGGSSYNEQFF.

The rearrangement links TRBV7-6 to TRBJ2-3; 9 bases fit TRBD1. This CDR3 contains 16 residues. In germline, CDR1 is SGHVS, CDR2 FNYEAQ. The V segment lost 5 bases and the J segment 2 bases; nucleotides outside the gene matches: 8. CDR3 sequence reads: CASSKGTGFYTDTQYF. CDR3 in DNA: TGTGCCAGCAGCAAAGGGACAGGGTTCTACACAGATACGCAGTATTTT.

The chain recombines TRBV6-1 with TRBJ1-1; no firm D call. V was trimmed by 3 bases and J by 11 bases, leaving 13 bases between them. CDR3 length: 12 amino acids. Germline values: CDR1 MNHNS, CDR2 SASEGT. The CDR3: CASSERDSAAFF. CDR3 coding DNA: TGTGCCAGCAGTGAGAGGGATTCCGCCGCTTTCTTT.

The chain employs TRBV7-6 and TRBJ2-2, with D hard to call. Trimming left V 4 bases short and J 0 bases short, with 3 bases between. This CDR3 spans 13 amino acids. Germline CDR1 SGHVS, CDR2 FNYEAQ. CDR3 protein: CASSSTNTGELFF. The DNA for the CDR3 is TGTGCCAGCAGCTCTACGAACACCGGGGAGCTGTTTTTT.

The chain employs TRBV10-3 and TRBJ2-3; 11 nucleotides line up with TRBD2. Germline V gives CDR1 ENHRY, CDR2 SYGVKD. Trimming at V came to 0 bases and at J to 2 bases, leaving 7 bases not matched to a gene. The CDR3 spans 18 residues. DNA of the CDR3: TGTGCCATCAGTGAGTCCCAAACTAGCGGGGGTTACACAGATACGCAGTATTTT. Translating gives CAISESQTSGGYTDTQYF.

V is TRBV19 and J is TRBJ1-6; D is unclear. Germline lookup yields CDR1 LNHDA and CDR2 SQIVND (reference sequence). The V and J ends lost 5 bases and 10 bases respectively, with 12 bases between them. The CDR3 spans 13 residues. The DNA for the CDR3 is TGTGCCAGTAGTCCTCCGTTTGGATCACCCCTCCACTTT. It encodes CASSPPFGSPLHF.

The CDR3, as DNA: TGTGCCAGCAGTTACCCCCCCTCGAGGGGAAATTATCCCCTCCACTTT. Its protein product is CASSYPPSRGNYPLHF. J is TRBJ1-6 and V is TRBV6-5, with D tentatively TRBD1 (5 bases). Germline assignment: CDR1 MNHEY and CDR2 SVGAGI. This CDR3 contains 16 residues. V was pared by 2 bases and J by 13 bases, with 21 bases between.

The chain links TRBV29-1 to TRBJ2-7; perhaps TRBD2 as D (7 bases). Germline values: CDR1 SQVTM, CDR2 ANQGSEA. There are 11 residues in the CDR3. V was cut by 7 bases and J by 5 bases, with 12 bases left in between. The CDR3, as DNA: TGCAGCGGAGGGGGGGTCCACGAGCAGTACTTC. As protein: CSGGGVHEQYF.

The rearrangement links TRBV5-4 to TRBJ1-2; 9 positions agree with TRBD1. With 4 bases clipped from V and 3 bases from J, the junction kept 4 bases outside the gene matches. Germline CDR1 is SGHNT and CDR2 is YYREEE (reference sequence). The length of the CDR3 is 14 residues. The chain's CDR3 is CASSEQGADYGYTF. The CDR3 coding sequence is TGTGCCAGCAGCGAACAGGGGGCAGACTATGGCTACACCTTC.

The V gene is TRBV11-2, the J gene TRBJ2-1, with D uncertain. Trimming took 4 bases from V and 0 from J, leaving 7 bases between them. This CDR3 comprises 14 residues. Germline values: CDR1 SGHAT, CDR2 FQNNGV. Here the CDR3 reads CASSSHSSYNEQFF. In DNA, the CDR3 is TGTGCCAGCAGCTCACACAGCTCCTACAATGAGCAGTTCTTC.